This section outlines one TCR beta chain sequence together with its context. The specificity of this receptor is unknown. No qualities accompany the bases; no much larger clone lies one base away. The data originate from a study of blood T cell repertoires in COVID-19 (dated by TCRdb to the early 2020s). Background for the entire study: Samples from collaborators originated in the United States, Italy and Spain and spanned both the acute and convalescent phases of COVID-19. Deeply sampled blood TCRbeta repertoires from subjects exposed to, actively infected with, or recovered from COVID-19 were included in the dataset. The material from the prospective study consisted of cDNA or gDNA derived from T cells, B-cell-depleted T cells, or PBMCs. The repertoires were made available in a free public database intended to serve as a resource for research on the immune response to SARS-CoV-2. Nearly every sample came with metadata listing a de-identified subject ID, COVID-19 status, age in years and sex. HLA class I and class II types, where available, came from metadata supplied by the sample provider rather than from assay-based typing. The samples were drawn from two sources: the first 160 participants of the ongoing ImmuneRACE study, and 1,000 to 1,500 subjects contributed by 6 global collaborators.

The full study reports these points: Clinical and demographic metadata were provided uncurated, with the amount varying by source and participant.

Another Seattle source contributed samples from volunteer blood donors who had recovered from COVID-19. Each collaborating institution followed its own protocols to collect whole blood in K2EDTA tubes. Collaborator samples were shipped for TCRbeta analysis as frozen whole blood, isolated PBMCs, or DNA extracted from either sample type. TCRbeta CDR3 regions were amplified from genomic DNA using the immunoSEQ Assay, a bias-controlled multiplex PCR. The study's processing was this. Nucleated cell counts per sample were estimated from amplification of reference gene primers within the assay. Sequence reads were collapsed and filtered to measure the absolute abundance of every unique TCRbeta CDR3 rearrangement. For each sample, productive Simpson clonality was calculated as the square root of Simpson's diversity index over productive rearrangements. This immuneACCESS table, as held by TCRdb, lists in-frame sequences with V and J called but not all clones. Of the missing ones, under half trace to an unresolved V gene in checked studies; the others have no known cause. The V and J calls and clone size come from that table; D and trimming were worked out from the DNA. In all, the sample holds hundreds of thousands of clones, and 80% to 90% of those were seen once. The ten biggest clones cover roughly 6.2% of the sample.

The CDR3, cysteine through phenylalanine, is 17 amino acids long. The entry retains the CDR3 DNA only, 51 bases that are in frame from base 1. According to the germline V gene, CDR1 reads SGHTA and CDR2 reads FQGNSA. At the junction V is shortened by 5 bases and J by 7 bases, with 26 bases in between. Recombination connected TRBV7-2 to TRBJ1-2; TRBD1 is perhaps the D gene, given 6 matching bases. The sequenced sample was peripheral blood. This TCR was recovered from a man aged 55 to 70 who had recovered from COVID-19. The CDR3 sequence is CASSPTSGDGREGGYTF. The base sequence is TGTGCCAGCAGCCCAACCTCAGGGGATGGGCGGGAGGGTGGCTACACCTTC.